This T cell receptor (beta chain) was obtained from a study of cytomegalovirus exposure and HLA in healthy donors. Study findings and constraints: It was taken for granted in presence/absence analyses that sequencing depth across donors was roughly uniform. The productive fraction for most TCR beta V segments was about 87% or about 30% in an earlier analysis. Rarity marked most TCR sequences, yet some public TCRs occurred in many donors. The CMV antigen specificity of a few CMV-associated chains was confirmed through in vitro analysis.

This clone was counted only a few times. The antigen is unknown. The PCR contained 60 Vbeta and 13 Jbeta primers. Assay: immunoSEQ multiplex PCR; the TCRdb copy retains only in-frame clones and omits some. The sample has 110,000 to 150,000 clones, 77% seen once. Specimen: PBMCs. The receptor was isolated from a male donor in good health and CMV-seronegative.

The CDR3: CASSVGTGGVDTQYF. CDR3 in DNA: TGTGCCAGCAGCGTAGGGACAGGGGGCGTTGATACGCAGTATTTT. The genes are TRBV9 and TRBJ2-3, with 11 nucleotides matching TRBD1. V was pared by 0 bases and J by 6 bases, with 3 bases of the junction left unmatched. The CDR3 length is 15 residues. Per germline, CDR1 SGDLS and CDR2 YYNGEE.